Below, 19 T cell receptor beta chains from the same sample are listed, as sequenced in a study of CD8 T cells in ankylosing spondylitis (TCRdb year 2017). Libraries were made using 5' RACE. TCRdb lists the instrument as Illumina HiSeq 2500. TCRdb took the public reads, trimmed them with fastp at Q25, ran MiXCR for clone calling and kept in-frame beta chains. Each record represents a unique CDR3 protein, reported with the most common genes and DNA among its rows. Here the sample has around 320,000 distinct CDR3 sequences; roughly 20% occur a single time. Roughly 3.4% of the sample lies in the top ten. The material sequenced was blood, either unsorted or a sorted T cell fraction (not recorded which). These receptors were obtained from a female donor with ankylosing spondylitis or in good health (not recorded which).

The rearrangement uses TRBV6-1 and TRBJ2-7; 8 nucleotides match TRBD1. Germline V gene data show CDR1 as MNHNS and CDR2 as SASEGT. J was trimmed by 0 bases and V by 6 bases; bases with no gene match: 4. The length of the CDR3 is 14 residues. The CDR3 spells CASSLDRDSYEQYF. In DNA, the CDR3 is TGTGCCAGCAGCTTGGACAGGGACTCCTACGAGCAGTACTTC.

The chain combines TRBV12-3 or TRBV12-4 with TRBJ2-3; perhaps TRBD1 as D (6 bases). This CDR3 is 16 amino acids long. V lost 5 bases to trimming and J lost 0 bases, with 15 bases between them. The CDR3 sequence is CASSPDRTSSTDTQYF. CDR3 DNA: TGTGCCAGCAGTCCCGACAGGACCTCTAGCACAGATACGCAGTATTTT.

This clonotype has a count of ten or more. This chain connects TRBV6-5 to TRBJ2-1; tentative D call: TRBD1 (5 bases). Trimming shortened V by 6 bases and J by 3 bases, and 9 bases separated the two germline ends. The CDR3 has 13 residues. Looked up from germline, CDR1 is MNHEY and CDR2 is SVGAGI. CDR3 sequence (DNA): TGTGCCAGCAGCCCGACAGTCTACAATGAGCAGTTCTTC. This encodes CASSPTVYNEQFF.

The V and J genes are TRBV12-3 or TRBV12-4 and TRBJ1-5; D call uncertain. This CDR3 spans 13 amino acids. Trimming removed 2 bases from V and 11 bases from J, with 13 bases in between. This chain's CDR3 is CASSLPGRQSQHF. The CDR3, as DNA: TGTGCCAGCAGTTTACCCGGTCGGCAATCCCAGCATTTT.

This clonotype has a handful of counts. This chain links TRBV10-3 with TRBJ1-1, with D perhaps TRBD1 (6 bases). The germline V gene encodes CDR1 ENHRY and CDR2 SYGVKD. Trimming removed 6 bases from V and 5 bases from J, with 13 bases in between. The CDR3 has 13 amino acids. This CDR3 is CAIRIGQLTEAFF. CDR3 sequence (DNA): TGTGCCATCAGGATTGGACAGTTGACTGAAGCTTTCTTT.

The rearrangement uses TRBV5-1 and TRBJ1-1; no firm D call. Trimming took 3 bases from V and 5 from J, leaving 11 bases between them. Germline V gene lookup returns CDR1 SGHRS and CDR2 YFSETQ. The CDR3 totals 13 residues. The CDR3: CASSSLRATEAFF. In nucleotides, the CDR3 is TGCGCCAGCAGCTCGTTGAGGGCAACTGAAGCTTTCTTT.

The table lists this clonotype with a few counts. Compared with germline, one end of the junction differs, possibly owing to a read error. CDR3 bases: TGTGTCAGCAGCCAAGGCTCCGGGGAGCTGTTTTTT. Translation gives CVSSQGSGELFF. V usage is TRBV7-9 and J usage is TRBJ2-2, with D hard to call. Germline V gene lookup returns CDR1 SEHNR and CDR2 FQNEAQ (reference sequence). The CDR3 sequence is 12 residues long.

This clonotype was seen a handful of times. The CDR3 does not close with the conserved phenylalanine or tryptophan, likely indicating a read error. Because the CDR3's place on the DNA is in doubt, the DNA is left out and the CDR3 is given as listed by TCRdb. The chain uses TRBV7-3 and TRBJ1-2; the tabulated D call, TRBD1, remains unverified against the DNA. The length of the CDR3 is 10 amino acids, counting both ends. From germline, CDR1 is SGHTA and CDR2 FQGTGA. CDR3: CASSYRNAGV.

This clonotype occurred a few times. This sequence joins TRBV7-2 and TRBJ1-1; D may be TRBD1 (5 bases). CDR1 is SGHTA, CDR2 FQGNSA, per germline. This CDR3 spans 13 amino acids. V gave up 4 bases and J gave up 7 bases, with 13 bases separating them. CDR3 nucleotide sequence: TGTGCCAGCAGCTCCACTCGGACATATGAAGCTTTCTTT. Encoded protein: CASSSTRTYEAFF.

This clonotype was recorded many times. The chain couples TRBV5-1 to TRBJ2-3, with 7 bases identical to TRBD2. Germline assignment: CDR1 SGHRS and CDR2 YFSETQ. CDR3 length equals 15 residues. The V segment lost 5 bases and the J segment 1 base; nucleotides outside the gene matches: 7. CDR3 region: CASSSGGARTDTQYF. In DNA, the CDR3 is TGCGCCAGCAGTTCGGGGGGAGCCCGCACAGATACGCAGTATTTT.

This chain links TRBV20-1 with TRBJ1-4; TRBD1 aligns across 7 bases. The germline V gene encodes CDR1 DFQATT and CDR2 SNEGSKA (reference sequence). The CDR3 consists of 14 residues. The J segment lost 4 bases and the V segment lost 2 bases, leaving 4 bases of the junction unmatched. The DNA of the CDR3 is TGCAGTGCTAGATCCGACAGGGATAATGAAAAACTGTTTTTT. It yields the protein CSARSDRDNEKLFF.

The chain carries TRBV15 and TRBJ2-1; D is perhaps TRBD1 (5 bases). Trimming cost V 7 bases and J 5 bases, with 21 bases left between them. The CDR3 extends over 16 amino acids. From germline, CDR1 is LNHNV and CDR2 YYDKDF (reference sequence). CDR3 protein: CATTLGPHTGNNEQFF. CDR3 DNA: TGTGCCACCACTCTGGGCCCCCATACAGGCAACAATGAGCAGTTCTTC.

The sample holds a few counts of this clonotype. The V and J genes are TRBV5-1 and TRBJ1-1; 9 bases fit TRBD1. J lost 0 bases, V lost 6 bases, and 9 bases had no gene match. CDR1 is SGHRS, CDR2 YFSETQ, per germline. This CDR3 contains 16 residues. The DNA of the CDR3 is TGCGCCAGCACACCGGGACAGGGTGGAGTGAACACTGAAGCTTTCTTT. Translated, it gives CASTPGQGGVNTEAFF. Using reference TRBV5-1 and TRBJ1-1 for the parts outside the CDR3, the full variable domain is KAGVTQTPRYLIKTRGQQVTLSCSPISGHRSVSWYQQTPGQGLQFLFEYFSETQRNKGNFPGRFSGRQFSNSRSEMNVSTLELGDSALYLCASTPGQGGVNTEAFFGQGTRLTVV.

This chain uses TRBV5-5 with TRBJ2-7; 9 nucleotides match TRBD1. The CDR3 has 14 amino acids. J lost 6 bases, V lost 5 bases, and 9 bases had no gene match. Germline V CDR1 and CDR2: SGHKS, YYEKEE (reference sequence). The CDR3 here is CASRSGTGIGEQYF. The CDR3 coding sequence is TGTGCCAGCAGATCCGGGACAGGGATCGGCGAGCAGTACTTC.

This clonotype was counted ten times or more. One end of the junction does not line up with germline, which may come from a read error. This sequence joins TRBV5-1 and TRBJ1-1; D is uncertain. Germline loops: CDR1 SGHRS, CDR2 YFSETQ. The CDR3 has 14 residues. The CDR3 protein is CASRFDGSHTEAFF. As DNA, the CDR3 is TGCGCCAGCCGCTTCGATGGGAGCCATACTGAAGCTTTCTTT. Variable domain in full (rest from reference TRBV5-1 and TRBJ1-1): KAGVTQTPRYLIKTRGQQVTLSCSPISGHRSVSWYQQTPGQGLQFLFEYFSETQRNKGNFPGRFSGRQFSNSRSEMNVSTLELGDSALYLCASRFDGSHTEAFFGQGTRLTVV.

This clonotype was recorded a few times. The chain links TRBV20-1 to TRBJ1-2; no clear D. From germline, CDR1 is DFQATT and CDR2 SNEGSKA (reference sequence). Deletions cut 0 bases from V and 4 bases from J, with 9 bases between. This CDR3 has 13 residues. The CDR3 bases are TGCAGTGCTAGAGATCGTCGACTCTATGGCTACACCTTC. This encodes CSARDRRLYGYTF.

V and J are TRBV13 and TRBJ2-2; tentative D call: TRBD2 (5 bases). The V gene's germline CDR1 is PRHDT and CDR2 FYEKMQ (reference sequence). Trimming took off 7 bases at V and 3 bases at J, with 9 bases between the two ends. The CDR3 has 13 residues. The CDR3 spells CASNSADTGELFF. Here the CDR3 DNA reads TGTGCCAGCAACTCAGCGGACACCGGGGAGCTGTTTTTT.

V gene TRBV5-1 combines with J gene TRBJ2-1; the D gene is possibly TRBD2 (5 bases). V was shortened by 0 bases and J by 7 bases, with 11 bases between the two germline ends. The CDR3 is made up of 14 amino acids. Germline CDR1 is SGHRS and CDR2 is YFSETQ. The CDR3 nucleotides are TGCGCCAGCAGCTTGGCACCTAGCCAGAATGAGCAGTTCTTC. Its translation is CASSLAPSQNEQFF.

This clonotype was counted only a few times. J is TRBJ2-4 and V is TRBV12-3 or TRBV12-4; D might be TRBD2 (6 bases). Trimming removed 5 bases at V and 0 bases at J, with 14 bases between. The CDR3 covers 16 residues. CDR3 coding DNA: TGTGCCAGCAGTCCGCTAGCGTTACAAGCCAAAAACATTCAGTACTTC. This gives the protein CASSPLALQAKNIQYF.